The T cell receptor beta chain described here comes from a study of shared T cell receptors in the human thymus. The assay was immunoSEQ multiplex PCR, and TCRdb's table has in-frame clones only and misses some. The sample shows some 700,000 clones, 88% of them seen only once. As regards this clone: The junction departs from germline at one end; a sequencing error may be responsible.

This CDR3 has 14 amino acids. Germline V lookup: CDR1 SSHAT, CDR2 FNYEAQ (reference sequence). In addition, the sample was reused for a study of human thymus T cells.

The sample consisted of thymocytes. This receptor was obtained from a boy under three years old with a congenital heart defect. This chain connects TRBV7-7 to TRBJ2-5; no clear D. The CDR3 sequence: CASSQHQRQETQYF. CDR3 sequence (DNA): TGTGCTAGCAGCCAACACCAGAGGCAAGAGACCCAGTACTTC.